This T cell receptor beta chain was recovered during a study of healthy donors' naive CD4 and CD8 T cells. The germline gives CDR1 GTSNPN, CDR2 SVGIG (reference sequence). The CDR3 is 11 residues long. TCR libraries were built from approximately 0.45 ug of total RNA by linear amplification. Study processing details: 78,498 TCR alpha transcripts were sequenced from four or five healthy donors. From the reads, TCRdb called clonotypes with MiXCR, one entry per CDR3 protein. The V and J calls were not made by the authors but by TCRdb's processing. The table lists about 180,000 distinct CDR3 sequences, around 70% of them singletons. Study observations and caveats: Positive CDR3 charge linked to CD4+ cells, negative to CD8+ cells.

A remark on this clonotype: The antigen is not known. One end of the junction does not line up with germline, which may come from a read error.

Naive T cells were sorted: CD4+CD8-CD45RO-CD45RA+ for CD4+, CD8+CD4-CD45RA+CD27bright for CD8+. The clonotype comes from a pool of human donors in good health; the sample pools cells from several healthy donors. The sample taken for sequencing was naive CD4+ and CD8+ T cells sorted from blood, pooled from several donors. V is TRBV30 and J is TRBJ2-1; D is uncertain. The CDR3 coding sequence is TGTGTCTGGAGTCGGAACAATGAGCAGTTCTTC. This sequence encodes CVWSRNNEQFF.